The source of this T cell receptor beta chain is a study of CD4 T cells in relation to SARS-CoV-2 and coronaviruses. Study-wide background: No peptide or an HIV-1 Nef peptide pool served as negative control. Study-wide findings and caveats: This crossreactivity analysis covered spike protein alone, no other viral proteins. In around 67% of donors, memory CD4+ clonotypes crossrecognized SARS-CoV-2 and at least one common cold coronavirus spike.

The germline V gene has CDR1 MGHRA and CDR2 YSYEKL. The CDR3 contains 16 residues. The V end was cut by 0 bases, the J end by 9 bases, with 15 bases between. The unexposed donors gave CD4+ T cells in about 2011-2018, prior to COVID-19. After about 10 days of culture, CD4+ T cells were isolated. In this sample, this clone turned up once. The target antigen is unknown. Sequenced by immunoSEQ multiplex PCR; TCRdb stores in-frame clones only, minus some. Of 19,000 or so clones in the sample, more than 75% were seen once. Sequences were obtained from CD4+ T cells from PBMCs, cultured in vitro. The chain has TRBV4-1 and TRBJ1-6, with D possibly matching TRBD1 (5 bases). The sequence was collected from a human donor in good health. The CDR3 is CASSQDRRGNGSPLHF. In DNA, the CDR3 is TGCGCCAGCAGCCAAGATCGGCGGGGGAATGGTTCACCCCTCCACTTT.